These T cell receptor beta chains were read from a single sample in a study of T cells after somatic rescue of genetic block. Produced via immunoSEQ multiplex PCR; TCRdb's table is partial and in-frame only. The sample shows around 50,000 clones, around 96% of them seen only once. Material for sequencing was peripheral blood mononuclear cells (PBMCs). The receptors shown here come from a child younger than two. Each CDR3 is given with its conserved first and last residue. The D gene is left open where the match is weak. A row's size may be missing; if present it is once, few, many or a size class.

size,J,D,V,DNA,CDR3
once,TRBJ2-7,TRBD2,TRBV5-1,TGCGCCAGCAGCTTGGGACTAGCGGCGCTCTACGAGCAGTACTTC,CASSLGLAALYEQYF
-,TRBJ1-2,-,TRBV28,TGTGCCAGCAGTTTTCAGGGCTCTGGCTACACCTTC,CASSFQGSGYTF
-,TRBJ2-5,-,TRBV4-1,TGCGCCAGCAGCCAATTTACTAGGAAAGAGACCCAGTACTTC,CASSQFTRKETQYF
-,TRBJ1-2,TRBD1,TRBV6-1,TGTGCCAGCAGTGGACCCGGGACAGGGGGCCACTATGGCTACACCTTC,CASSGPGTGGHYGYTF
-,TRBJ1-2,-,TRBV15,TGTGCCACCAGCTCGGGCAGGCGACCGACTAACTATGGCTACACCTTC,CATSSGRRPTNYGYTF
-,TRBJ2-5,-,TRBV5-1,TGCGCCAGCAGCTTGGGTCCCGTCGCGGGAGAGACCCAGTACTTC,CASSLGPVAGETQYF
-,TRBJ2-6,-,TRBV15,TGTGCCACCAGCCCCCCCGGCTCTGGGGCCAACGTCCTGACTTTC,CATSPPGSGANVLTF
-,TRBJ2-7,-,TRBV14,TGTGCCAGCAGCCAACTTGGGACGGGCCCCTACGAGCAGTACTTC,CASSQLGTGPYEQYF
-,TRBJ2-3,-,TRBV28,TGTGCCAGCAGCCCCAGGGTCACAGATACGCAGTATTTT,CASSPRVTDTQYF
-,TRBJ1-3,-,TRBV2,TGTGCCAGCAGTGAGGACATTTTCTCTGGAAACACCATATATTTT,CASSEDIFSGNTIYF
-,TRBJ2-1,TRBD2,TRBV5-1,TGCGCCAGCAGCAGCTCTAGCGGGAGGGCCGGCAATGAGCAGTTCTTC,CASSSSSGRAGNEQFF
-,TRBJ1-1,-,TRBV6-5,TGTGCCAGCAGTTTCGGGAGCACTGAAGCTTTCTTT,CASSFGSTEAFF
-,TRBJ2-6,-,TRBV5-1,TGCGCCAGCAGCTTGGAACCCTCTGGGGCCAACGTCCTGACTTTC,CASSLEPSGANVLTF
-,TRBJ2-1,-,TRBV7-3,TGTGCCAGCAGCTCAATTTCCCCGAGCTCCTACAATGAGCAGTTCTTC,CASSSISPSSYNEQFF
-,TRBJ1-1,-,TRBV29-1,TGCAGCGCCGGGGAAGCTTTCTTT,CSAGEAFF
-,TRBJ2-2,-,TRBV19,TGTGCCAGTAGTATAGGGGGACTCCTGGGAGGGGAGCTGTTTTTT,CASSIGGLLGGELFF
few,TRBJ1-2,-,TRBV7-9,TGTGCCAGCAGTTCTAATAACTATGGCTACACCTTC,CASSSNNYGYTF
-,TRBJ1-2,-,TRBV10-3,TGTGCCATCAGTGAGTCAGGCTATGGCTACACCTTC,CAISESGYGYTF
-,TRBJ1-4,-,TRBV27,TGTGCCAGCAGTGCCTCGGGTGAAAAACTGTTTTTT,CASSASGEKLFF
-,TRBJ2-7,-,TRBV28,TGTGCCAGCAGCTCAACCTACGAGCAGTACTTC,CASSSTYEQYF
-,TRBJ2-7,TRBD2,TRBV5-6,TGTGCCAGCAGCGCGCCGGGACTAGCGGTATACGAGCAGTACTTC,CASSAPGLAVYEQYF
-,TRBJ2-7,-,TRBV20-1,TGCAGTGCTAGAGGCCCTTACGAGCAGTACTTC,CSARGPYEQYF
-,TRBJ1-6,-,TRBV19,TGTGCCAGTAGTATTCCCCCTTCACCCCTCCACTTT,CASSIPPSPLHF
-,TRBJ2-2,-,TRBV5-4,TGTGCCAGCAACACCAAGAGTAGATGGAACACCGGGGAGCTGTTTTTT,CASNTKSRWNTGELFF
-,TRBJ2-7,TRBD2,TRBV5-4,TGTGCCAGCAGCTTGGGGACTAGCGGGGGCTACGAGCAGTACTTC,CASSLGTSGGYEQYF
-,TRBJ2-3,TRBD2,TRBV4-3,TGCGCCAGCAGCCAAGATCCGGCGGGAGTTGGGAACACAGATACGCAGTATTTT,CASSQDPAGVGNTDTQYF
-,TRBJ2-3,-,TRBV4-2,TGTGCCAGCAGCCAAGCGGGGAGCACAGATACGCAGTATTTT,CASSQAGSTDTQYF
-,TRBJ1-5,TRBD1,TRBV6-1,TGTGCCAGCAGTGGACAGGGCTCCAATCAGCCCCAGCATTTT,CASSGQGSNQPQHF
-,TRBJ2-7,TRBD2,TRBV2,TGTGCCAGCAGTGCTGCTAGCGGGCAGTACTTC,CASSAASGQYF
once,TRBJ2-3,TRBD2,TRBV27,TGTGCCAGCAGTTGGGGGACTAGCGCAGATACGCAGTATTTT,CASSWGTSADTQYF
-,TRBJ2-2,TRBD2,TRBV4-3,TGCGCCAGCAGCCCAGCGGGACTACGTAGGACCGGGGAGCTGTTTTTT,CASSPAGLRRTGELFF
-,TRBJ1-3,-,TRBV27,TGTGCCAGCAGTTTGTATAAGGGCTCTGGAAACACCATATATTTT,CASSLYKGSGNTIYF
once,TRBJ2-7,TRBD2,TRBV30,TGTGCCTGGAGCATCGGGACTAGCGACACCTACGAGCAGTACTTC,CAWSIGTSDTYEQYF
once,TRBJ2-6,-,TRBV4-2,TGTGCCAGCAGCCAAGATTGGCGGGCTGGGGCCAACGTCCTGACTTTC,CASSQDWRAGANVLTF
-,TRBJ2-3,-,TRBV7-2,TGTGCCAGCAGCCCCCTTACTAGCACAGATACGCAGTATTTT,CASSPLTSTDTQYF
-,TRBJ2-3,TRBD2,TRBV11-2,TGTGCCAGCAGCTTTCTAGCGGGAGGAGTAGATACGCAGTATTTT,CASSFLAGGVDTQYF
-,TRBJ2-1,-,TRBV19,TGTGCCAGTAGTATGAGGGGGAGCTCCTACAATGAGCAGTTCTTC,CASSMRGSSYNEQFF
-,TRBJ2-2,TRBD1,TRBV28,TGTGCCAGCAGACGGACAGGGGGATCCGGGGAGCTGTTTTTT,CASRRTGGSGELFF
-,TRBJ2-1,-,TRBV28,TGTGCCAGCATTAGGGGTCCAGCCTCCTACAATGAGCAGTTCTTC,CASIRGPASYNEQFF